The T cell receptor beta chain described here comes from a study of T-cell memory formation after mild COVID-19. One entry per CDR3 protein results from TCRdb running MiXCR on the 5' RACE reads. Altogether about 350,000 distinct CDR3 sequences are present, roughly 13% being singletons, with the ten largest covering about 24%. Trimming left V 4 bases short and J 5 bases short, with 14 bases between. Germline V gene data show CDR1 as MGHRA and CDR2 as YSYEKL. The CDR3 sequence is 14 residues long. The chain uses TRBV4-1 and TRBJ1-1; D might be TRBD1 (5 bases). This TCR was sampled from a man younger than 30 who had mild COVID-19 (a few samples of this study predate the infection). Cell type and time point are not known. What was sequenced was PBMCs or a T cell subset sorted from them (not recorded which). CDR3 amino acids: CASSPPGRGTEAFF. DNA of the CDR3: TGCGCCAGCAGCCCCCCGGGACGGGGAACTGAAGCTTTCTTT.